The next 18 T cell receptor beta chains were all read from a single sample in a study of cytomegalovirus exposure and HLA in healthy donors. Clones were read by immunoSEQ multiplex PCR, and TCRdb kept only the in-frame ones, dropping some. The table records about 76,000 clones, about 93% of them present only once. Sequenced sample: PBMCs. These receptors were collected from a woman between 18 and 29 years old in good health and CMV-seropositive.

V and J are TRBV28 and TRBJ2-3; no clear D. V was trimmed by 4 bases and J by 2 bases, leaving 10 bases between them. The CDR3 spans 14 residues. The germline V gene encodes CDR1 MDHEN and CDR2 SYDVKM. In DNA, the CDR3 is TGTGCCAGCAGTTCGCGGATAATCACAGATACGCAGTATTTT. It codes for CASSSRIITDTQYF. Drawing the rest from reference TRBV28 and TRBJ2-3, the complete variable domain is DVKVTQSSRYLVKRTGEKVFLECVQDMDHENMFWYRQDPGLGLRLIYFSYDVKMKEKGDIPEGYSVSREKKERFSLILESASTNQTSMYLCASSSRIITDTQYFGPGTRLTVL.

The genes are TRBV19 and TRBJ1-1; D perhaps matches TRBD1 (6 bases). Trimming stripped 5 bases from V and 11 bases from J, with 21 bases between. The CDR3 is 14 residues long. Germline loops: CDR1 LNHDA, CDR2 SQIVND (reference sequence). The CDR3 DNA reads TGTGCCAGTAGTCAACAACAGGGCGTGGTTTATGCTTTCTTT. This encodes CASSQQQGVVYAFF.

J is TRBJ1-1 and V is TRBV11-2, with D possibly matching TRBD1 (6 bases). Germline assignment: CDR1 SGHAT and CDR2 FQNNGV. The CDR3 extends over 17 amino acids. The ends were cut back, 4 bases at V and 2 bases at J, with 20 bases in the middle. CDR3 sequence reads: CASSSRGAGALNTEAFF. Written as DNA, the CDR3 is TGTGCCAGCAGCTCAAGGGGGGCGGGAGCCCTCAACACTGAAGCTTTCTTT.

This chain links TRBV5-1 with TRBJ2-3; D may be TRBD1 (5 bases). The germline gives CDR1 SGHRS, CDR2 YFSETQ. V was clipped by 4 bases and J by 0 bases, with 9 bases between them. The CDR3 sequence is 14 residues long. CDR3 in DNA: TGCGCCAGCAGCCCAGGGCCTAGCACAGATACGCAGTATTTT. This codes for CASSPGPSTDTQYF.

The chain is built from TRBV7-8 and TRBJ2-2; 7 bases fit TRBD1. The ends lost 5 bases at V and 15 bases at J; junction bases unmatched: 18. Per the germline V gene, CDR1 is SGHVS and CDR2 is FQNEAQ. There are 15 residues in the CDR3. CDR3: CASSLRTGEVPQLFF. The CDR3 bases are TGTGCCAGCAGCCTCCGGACAGGCGAGGTTCCCCAGTTGTTTTTT.

This clone was observed a single time. The chain recombines TRBV30 with TRBJ2-1, with D possibly TRBD1 on 6 matching bases. CDR1 is GTSNPN and CDR2 is SVGIG in the germline V gene (reference sequence). The V gene lost 6 bases and the J gene lost 0 bases, with 12 bases spanning the gap. The CDR3 has 14 residues. The CDR3 spells CACLQDSSYNEQFF. DNA for the CDR3: TGTGCCTGCCTCCAGGACAGCTCCTACAATGAGCAGTTCTTC.

The genes are TRBV5-4 and TRBJ2-7; 8 bases line up with TRBD2. The CDR3 length is 15 residues. V was pared by 0 bases and J by 7 bases, with 9 bases of the junction left unmatched. From germline, CDR1 is SGHNT and CDR2 YYREEE (reference sequence). CDR3 sequence (DNA): TGTGCCAGCAGCTTGGAAGGGTACCGGGGGGGTGAGCAGTACTTC. It translates to CASSLEGYRGGEQYF.

The chain carries TRBV10-2 and TRBJ2-7; the match to TRBD2 covers 13 bases. V shed 0 bases, J shed 8 bases, and the junction held 4 bases outside the gene matches. Germline V CDR1 and CDR2: WSHSY, SAAADI. The CDR3 is 15 amino acids. This CDR3 reads CASSESGTSGVKQYF. The CDR3 DNA reads as TGCGCCAGCAGTGAGTCAGGGACTAGCGGGGTCAAGCAGTACTTC.

The chain is built from TRBV7-2 and TRBJ2-2; a possible D gene is TRBD2 (6 bases). The CDR3 length is 17 residues. Trimming removed 1 base at V and 5 bases at J, with 17 bases between. The germline V gene has CDR1 SGHTA and CDR2 FQGNSA. The CDR3 nucleotides are TGTGCCAGCAGCTTAGATTACAACCCCCGGGGGACCGGGGAGCTGTTTTTT. This translates into CASSLDYNPRGTGELFF.

The J gene is TRBJ2-7, the V gene TRBV4-1; TRBD1 might be the D (6 bases). The germline CDR1 and CDR2 sequences are MGHRA and YSYEKL. The ends were cut back, 2 bases at V and 2 bases at J, with 13 bases in the middle. CDR3 size: 15 residues. CDR3 loop: CASSQMRTATYEQYF. DNA of the CDR3: TGCGCCAGCAGCCAAATGAGGACAGCCACCTACGAGCAGTACTTC.

The V call is TRBV18, the J call TRBJ2-7; 12 positions match TRBD2. In germline, CDR1 is KGHSH, CDR2 LQKENI. The CDR3 runs to 16 residues. V shed 3 bases, J shed 2 bases, and the junction held 5 bases outside the gene matches. DNA for the CDR3: TGTGCCAGCTCACCGCAGACTAGCGGGGGCCCCTACGAGCAGTACTTC. As protein: CASSPQTSGGPYEQYF.

V gene TRBV12-5 combines with J gene TRBJ2-7; 9 nucleotides match TRBD2. The V segment lost 4 bases and the J segment 6 bases; nucleotides outside the gene matches: 7. The germline V gene has CDR1 LGHNT and CDR2 FRNRAP. This CDR3 region has 14 residues. Here the CDR3 DNA reads TGTGCTAGTGGTTCCGGGACTAGCCGTTCCGAGCAGTACTTC. Translating gives CASGSGTSRSEQYF.

The rearrangement links TRBV5-1 to TRBJ2-5; TRBD2 aligns across 8 bases. The V and J ends lost 4 bases and 5 bases, in that order; junction bases with no gene match: 13. The CDR3 is 16 residues long. CDR1 is SGHRS, CDR2 YFSETQ, per germline. CDR3 DNA: TGCGCCAGCAGCCTTCTCTTGGGAGCGGGAGAGGAGACCCAGTACTTC. Its translation: CASSLLLGAGEETQYF.

This chain joins TRBV4-1 and TRBJ1-2; weak D call: TRBD1 (5 bases). Germline V lookup: CDR1 MGHRA, CDR2 YSYEKL. Trimming left V 3 bases short and J 6 bases short, with 20 bases between. This CDR3 comprises 16 residues. The CDR3 is CASSQVGRGGIDGYTF. The CDR3 nucleotides read TGCGCCAGCAGCCAGGTGGGGCGGGGGGGAATAGATGGCTACACCTTC.

J is TRBJ2-1 and V is TRBV4-1, with 7 bases lining up with TRBD1. The V gene end was trimmed by 2 bases and the J gene end by 11 bases; junction bases not matched to a gene: 9. Germline V gene sequence: CDR1 MGHRA, CDR2 YSYEKL. The CDR3 is 14 residues long. CDR3 protein: CASSQPSEQGQQFF. The CDR3 DNA is TGCGCCAGCAGCCAACCTAGTGAACAGGGGCAGCAGTTCTTC.

The gene calls are TRBV2 and TRBJ2-7, with 8 bases that match TRBD2. CDR1 is SNHLY and CDR2 is FYNNEI in the germline V gene. V lost 2 bases and J lost 2; bases outside the gene matches: 8. This CDR3 has 16 residues. The CDR3 loop reads CASSEMLVSGTYEQYF. The CDR3 nucleotides are TGTGCCAGCAGTGAAATGCTGGTTAGCGGGACCTACGAGCAGTACTTC.

The chain couples TRBV6-5 to TRBJ2-7; TRBD1 aligns across 7 bases. In germline, CDR1 is MNHEY, CDR2 SVGAGI. The CDR3 sequence is 12 residues long. V dropped 5 bases and J dropped 5; count of bases not matched to a gene: 3. Here the CDR3 DNA reads TGTGCCAGCAGTCGACAGGGCAACGAGCAGTACTTC. Residues: CASSRQGNEQYF.

This chain joins TRBV5-4 and TRBJ2-3; TRBD2 agrees at 11 bases. CDR3 size: 15 residues. Trimming took 2 bases from V and 2 from J; bases not matched to a gene: 1. Germline V CDR1 and CDR2: SGHNT, YYREEE (reference sequence). For the CDR3, the DNA is TGTGCCAGCAGCTTTAGCGGGGGGGTCACAGATACGCAGTATTTT. It specifies CASSFSGGVTDTQYF. Looking up the rest from reference TRBV5-4 and TRBJ2-3 gives the full variable domain: ETGVTQSPTHLIKTRGQQVTLRCSSQSGHNTVSWYQQALGQGPQFIFQYYREEENGRGNFPPRFSGLQFPNYSSELNVNALELDDSALYLCASSFSGGVTDTQYFGPGTRLTVL.